Listed below are T cell receptor beta chains from one sample, sequenced in a study of blood T cell repertoires in COVID-19. Assay used: immunoSEQ multiplex PCR; TCRdb lists only in-frame clones, some missing. The table includes a few hundred thousand clones, 80% to 90% detected once. The sequenced sample was PBMCs or T cells enriched from blood (not recorded which). The receptor set was obtained from a woman in her forties or fifties who had been exposed to COVID-19. CDR3s include the opening cysteine and the closing phenylalanine or tryptophan. Each record gives: clone size, CDR3 length, J gene, V gene, D gene, CDR3 protein, CDR3 DNA. A D gene is named only where the DNA matches it firmly. Size is omitted from some rows. Given values are once, few, many or a class for expanded clones.

clone size: .; CDR3 length: 16; J gene: TRBJ2-3; V gene: TRBV5-1; D gene: TRBD2; CDR3 protein: CASSWGSGTSTDTQYF; CDR3 DNA: TGCGCCAGCAGCTGGGGGAGCGGGACCAGCACAGATACGCAGTATTTT
clone size: .; CDR3 length: 17; J gene: TRBJ2-1; V gene: TRBV20-1; D gene: .; CDR3 protein: CSASDRQYGRFSNEQFF; CDR3 DNA: TGCAGTGCTAGTGATAGACAGTATGGGAGGTTTTCCAATGAGCAGTTCTTC
clone size: .; CDR3 length: 12; J gene: TRBJ1-6; V gene: TRBV25-1; D gene: .; CDR3 protein: CASAAGNSPLHF; CDR3 DNA: TGTGCCAGCGCCGCGGGTAATTCACCCCTCCACTTT
clone size: once; CDR3 length: 13; J gene: TRBJ1-1; V gene: TRBV11-3; D gene: .; CDR3 protein: CASSLSGGTEAFF; CDR3 DNA: TGTGCCAGCAGCCTCTCCGGCGGCACTGAAGCTTTCTTT
clone size: .; CDR3 length: 15; J gene: TRBJ1-5; V gene: TRBV4-1; D gene: .; CDR3 protein: CASTPTPSGNQPQHF; CDR3 DNA: TGCGCCAGCACCCCTACTCCCTCAGGGAATCAGCCCCAGCATTTT
clone size: .; CDR3 length: 13; J gene: TRBJ1-1; V gene: TRBV29-1; D gene: .; CDR3 protein: CSVTRLRGTEAFF; CDR3 DNA: TGCAGCGTTACCCGGTTACGGGGCACTGAAGCTTTCTTT
clone size: .; CDR3 length: 13; J gene: TRBJ1-1; V gene: TRBV6-1; D gene: .; CDR3 protein: CASSDRENTEAFF; CDR3 DNA: TGTGCCAGCAGTGACAGGGAAAACACTGAAGCTTTCTTT
clone size: .; CDR3 length: 16; J gene: TRBJ2-2; V gene: TRBV11-2; D gene: TRBD2; CDR3 protein: CASSLLAGGPAGELFF; CDR3 DNA: TGTGCCAGCAGCTTATTAGCGGGGGGGCCCGCCGGGGAGCTGTTTTTT
clone size: .; CDR3 length: 16; J gene: TRBJ2-2; V gene: TRBV5-1; D gene: TRBD1; CDR3 protein: CASSLGGRLWTGELFF; CDR3 DNA: TGCGCCAGCAGCTTAGGGGGCCGCCTATGGACCGGGGAGCTGTTTTTT
clone size: .; CDR3 length: 14; J gene: TRBJ2-7; V gene: TRBV4-3; D gene: .; CDR3 protein: CASSQQGGPYEQYF; CDR3 DNA: TGCGCCAGCAGCCAACAGGGTGGCCCCTACGAGCAGTACTTC
clone size: .; CDR3 length: 15; J gene: TRBJ1-1; V gene: TRBV11-1; D gene: .; CDR3 protein: CASSLQRGGGTEAFF; CDR3 DNA: TGTGCCAGCAGCCTCCAAAGGGGGGGCGGAACTGAAGCTTTCTTT
clone size: .; CDR3 length: 13; J gene: TRBJ1-1; V gene: TRBV5-1; D gene: .; CDR3 protein: CASSYGQRTEAFF; CDR3 DNA: TGCGCCAGCAGCTATGGACAGCGCACTGAAGCTTTCTTT
clone size: .; CDR3 length: 14; J gene: TRBJ2-2; V gene: TRBV24-1; D gene: .; CDR3 protein: CATRDSSNTGELFF; CDR3 DNA: TGTGCCACCAGGGACAGCTCGAACACCGGGGAGCTGTTTTTT
clone size: .; CDR3 length: 13; J gene: TRBJ1-2; V gene: TRBV11-2; D gene: .; CDR3 protein: CASSLVAGDGYTF; CDR3 DNA: TGTGCCAGCAGCTTAGTAGCCGGGGATGGCTACACCTTC
clone size: .; CDR3 length: 17; J gene: TRBJ1-5; V gene: TRBV19; D gene: .; CDR3 protein: CASRKGSRPGGNQPQHF; CDR3 DNA: TGTGCCAGTAGGAAGGGGAGTCGCCCGGGAGGCAATCAGCCCCAGCATTTT
clone size: .; CDR3 length: 13; J gene: TRBJ1-1; V gene: TRBV18; D gene: .; CDR3 protein: CASSPELEGIAFF; CDR3 DNA: TGTGCCAGCTCACCAGAATTAGAGGGTATAGCTTTCTTT
clone size: .; CDR3 length: 18; J gene: TRBJ2-1; V gene: TRBV5-6; D gene: TRBD2; CDR3 protein: CASSGGLAGADRFNEQFF; CDR3 DNA: TGTGCCAGCAGCGGAGGACTAGCGGGGGCCGACCGTTTCAATGAGCAGTTCTTC
clone size: .; CDR3 length: 15; J gene: TRBJ2-2; V gene: TRBV4-1; D gene: .; CDR3 protein: CASSQEAGNTGELFF; CDR3 DNA: TGCGCCAGCAGCCAAGAAGCCGGGAACACCGGGGAGCTGTTTTTT
clone size: few; CDR3 length: 15; J gene: TRBJ1-5; V gene: TRBV7-8; D gene: TRBD1; CDR3 protein: CASSFRTGGEQPQHF; CDR3 DNA: TGTGCCAGCAGCTTTCGGACAGGGGGCGAACAGCCCCAGCATTTT
clone size: once; CDR3 length: 16; J gene: TRBJ2-3; V gene: TRBV7-8; D gene: TRBD2; CDR3 protein: CASSLGLAGVTDTQYF; CDR3 DNA: TGTGCCAGCAGCTTAGGCCTAGCGGGGGTTACAGATACGCAGTATTTT
clone size: .; CDR3 length: 17; J gene: TRBJ2-7; V gene: TRBV4-1; D gene: TRBD2; CDR3 protein: CASSLASGGPPSYEQYF; CDR3 DNA: TGCGCCAGCAGCCTGGCTAGCGGGGGGCCCCCCTCCTACGAGCAGTACTTC
clone size: .; CDR3 length: 13; J gene: TRBJ1-1; V gene: TRBV7-9; D gene: .; CDR3 protein: CASSLPQITEAFF; CDR3 DNA: TGTGCCAGCAGCTTACCACAGATCACTGAAGCTTTCTTT
clone size: .; CDR3 length: 14; J gene: TRBJ2-1; V gene: TRBV2; D gene: .; CDR3 protein: CASSREVGHNEQFF; CDR3 DNA: TGTGCCAGCAGCAGGGAAGTCGGCCACAATGAGCAGTTCTTC
clone size: .; CDR3 length: 14; J gene: TRBJ1-4; V gene: TRBV15; D gene: .; CDR3 protein: CATSNPATNEKLFF; CDR3 DNA: TGTGCCACCAGCAATCCGGCAACTAATGAAAAACTGTTTTTT
clone size: .; CDR3 length: 14; J gene: TRBJ2-7; V gene: TRBV7-9; D gene: .; CDR3 protein: CASSLGTFPYEQYF; CDR3 DNA: TGTGCCAGCAGCTTAGGGACTTTCCCCTACGAGCAGTACTTC
clone size: .; CDR3 length: 15; J gene: TRBJ2-1; V gene: TRBV7-9; D gene: .; CDR3 protein: CASSGDGQSNNEQFF; CDR3 DNA: TGTGCCAGCAGTGGGGATGGACAGTCAAACAATGAGCAGTTCTTC
clone size: .; CDR3 length: 11; J gene: TRBJ2-5; V gene: TRBV5-8; D gene: .; CDR3 protein: CASSPRETQYF; CDR3 DNA: TGTGCCAGCAGCCCCCGGGAGACCCAGTACTTC
clone size: .; CDR3 length: 15; J gene: TRBJ1-1; V gene: TRBV14; D gene: .; CDR3 protein: CASSQERLGGTEAFF; CDR3 DNA: TGTGCCAGCAGCCAAGAGCGTCTGGGGGGAACTGAAGCTTTCTTT
clone size: .; CDR3 length: 15; J gene: TRBJ1-5; V gene: TRBV2; D gene: TRBD1; CDR3 protein: CASSPWTGSSQPQHF; CDR3 DNA: TGTGCCAGCAGTCCATGGACAGGATCTAGTCAGCCCCAGCATTTT
clone size: .; CDR3 length: 11; J gene: TRBJ1-2; V gene: TRBV11-2; D gene: .; CDR3 protein: CASSLGTEDTF; CDR3 DNA: TGTGCCAGCAGCTTAGGGACAGAGGACACCTTC
clone size: .; CDR3 length: 19; J gene: TRBJ2-6; V gene: TRBV19; D gene: TRBD1; CDR3 protein: CASSDVQGQVGGGANVLTF; CDR3 DNA: TGTGCCAGTAGCGATGTGCAGGGACAGGTTGGAGGAGGGGCCAACGTCCTGACTTTC
clone size: .; CDR3 length: 15; J gene: TRBJ1-5; V gene: TRBV5-6; D gene: TRBD1; CDR3 protein: CASSFYQGDNQPQHF; CDR3 DNA: TGTGCCAGCAGCTTTTACCAGGGGGACAATCAGCCCCAGCATTTT
clone size: .; CDR3 length: 14; J gene: TRBJ2-1; V gene: TRBV7-2; D gene: .; CDR3 protein: CADIGGALYNEQFF; CDR3 DNA: TGTGCCGACATCGGAGGGGCTTTATACAATGAGCAGTTCTTC
clone size: .; CDR3 length: 15; J gene: TRBJ1-3; V gene: TRBV10-2; D gene: .; CDR3 protein: CASCPDTLSGNTIYF; CDR3 DNA: TGCGCCAGCTGCCCGGACACTCTCTCTGGAAACACCATATATTTT
clone size: .; CDR3 length: 13; J gene: TRBJ1-1; V gene: TRBV29-1; D gene: TRBD1; CDR3 protein: CSYTGTVNTEAFF; CDR3 DNA: TGCAGCTACACCGGGACAGTGAACACTGAAGCTTTCTTT
clone size: .; CDR3 length: 14; J gene: TRBJ1-4; V gene: TRBV5-5; D gene: TRBD1; CDR3 protein: CASGRGTGEEKLFF; CDR3 DNA: TGTGCCAGCGGACGTGGGACAGGCGAAGAAAAACTGTTTTTT
clone size: .; CDR3 length: 15; J gene: TRBJ2-7; V gene: TRBV14; D gene: .; CDR3 protein: CASSQGGQGGYEQYF; CDR3 DNA: TGTGCCAGCAGCCAAGGAGGACAGGGAGGGTACGAGCAGTACTTC
clone size: .; CDR3 length: 14; J gene: TRBJ2-5; V gene: TRBV9; D gene: .; CDR3 protein: CASSRTGWGETQYF; CDR3 DNA: TGTGCCAGCAGCCGTACAGGGTGGGGAGAGACCCAGTACTTC
clone size: .; CDR3 length: 16; J gene: TRBJ2-7; V gene: TRBV5-4; D gene: .; CDR3 protein: CASSLAAGLSSYEQYF; CDR3 DNA: TGTGCCAGCAGCTTGGCCGCGGGGCTTAGCTCCTACGAGCAGTACTTC
clone size: .; CDR3 length: 16; J gene: TRBJ2-5; V gene: TRBV10-2; D gene: TRBD1; CDR3 protein: CASAGTGGSWEETQYF; CDR3 DNA: TGCGCCAGCGCCGGGACAGGGGGCTCATGGGAGGAGACCCAGTACTTC
clone size: .; CDR3 length: 15; J gene: TRBJ1-6; V gene: TRBV4-3; D gene: .; CDR3 protein: CASSQEGREESPLHF; CDR3 DNA: TGCGCCAGCAGCCAAGAAGGGAGGGAGGAATCACCCCTCCACTTT